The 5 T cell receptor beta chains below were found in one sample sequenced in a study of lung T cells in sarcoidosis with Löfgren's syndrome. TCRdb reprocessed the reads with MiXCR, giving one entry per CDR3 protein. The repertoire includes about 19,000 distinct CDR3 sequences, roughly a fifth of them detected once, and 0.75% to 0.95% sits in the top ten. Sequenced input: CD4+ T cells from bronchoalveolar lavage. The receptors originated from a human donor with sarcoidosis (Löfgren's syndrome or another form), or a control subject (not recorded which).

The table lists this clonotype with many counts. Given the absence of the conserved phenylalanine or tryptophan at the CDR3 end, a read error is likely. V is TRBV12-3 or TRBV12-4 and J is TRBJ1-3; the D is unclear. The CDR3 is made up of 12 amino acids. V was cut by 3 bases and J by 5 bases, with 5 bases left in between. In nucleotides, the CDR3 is TGTGCCAGCAGTTTTGATCGAAACACCATATATCTT. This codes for CASSFDRNTIYL.

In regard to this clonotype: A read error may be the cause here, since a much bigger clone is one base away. The CDR3 protein is CASSRQSSTNYGYTF. CDR3 DNA: TGTGCCAGCAGTCGACAGTCCTCCACCAACTATGGCTACACCTTC. This chain joins TRBV28 and TRBJ1-2; D is perhaps TRBD1 (5 bases). Trimming left V 5 bases short and J 2 bases short, with 15 bases between. Germline V gene data show CDR1 as MDHEN and CDR2 as SYDVKM. CDR3 length equals 15 residues.

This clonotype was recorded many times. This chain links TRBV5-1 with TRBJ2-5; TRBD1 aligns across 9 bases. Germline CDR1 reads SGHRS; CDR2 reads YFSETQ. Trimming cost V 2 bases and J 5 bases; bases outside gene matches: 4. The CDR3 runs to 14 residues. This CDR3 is CASSFDTGGETQYF. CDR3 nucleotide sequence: TGCGCCAGCAGCTTCGATACAGGGGGCGAGACCCAGTACTTC.

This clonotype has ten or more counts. Here the CDR3 DNA reads TGTGCCAGCAGTTTATGGACAGACGGCTACACCTTC. Its translation: CASSLWTDGYTF. V is TRBV28 and J is TRBJ1-2, with a possible D match to TRBD1 (5 bases). Trimming pared 0 bases from V and 8 bases from J, leaving 7 bases between. CDR1 and CDR2 from the germline V gene are MDHEN and SYDVKM. This CDR3 region has 12 residues.

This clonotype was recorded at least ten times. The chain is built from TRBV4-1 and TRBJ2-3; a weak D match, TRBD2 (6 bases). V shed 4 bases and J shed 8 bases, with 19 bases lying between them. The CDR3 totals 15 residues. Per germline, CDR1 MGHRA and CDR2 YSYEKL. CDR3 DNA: TGCGCCAGCAGCCTAAACCCCCCGGGAGATGCTACGCAGTATTTT. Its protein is CASSLNPPGDATQYF.